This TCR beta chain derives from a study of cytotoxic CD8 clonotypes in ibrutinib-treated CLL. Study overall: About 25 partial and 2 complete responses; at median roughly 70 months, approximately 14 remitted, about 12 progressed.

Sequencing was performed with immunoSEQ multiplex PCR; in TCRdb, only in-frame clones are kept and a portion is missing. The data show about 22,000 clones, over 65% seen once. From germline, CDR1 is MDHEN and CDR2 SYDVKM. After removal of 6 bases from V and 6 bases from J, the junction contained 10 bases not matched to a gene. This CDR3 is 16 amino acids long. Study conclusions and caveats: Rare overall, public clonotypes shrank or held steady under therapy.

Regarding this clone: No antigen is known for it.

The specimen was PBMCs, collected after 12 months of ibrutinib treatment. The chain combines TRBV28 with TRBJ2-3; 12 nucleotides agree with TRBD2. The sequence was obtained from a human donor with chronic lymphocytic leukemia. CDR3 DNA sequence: TGTGCCAGCAGCCTCACTAGCGGGGGGCCCGGGGATACGCAGTATTTT. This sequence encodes CASSLTSGGPGDTQYF.